The 30 T cell receptor beta chains in this list originate from one sample, sequenced in a study of T cells after yellow fever vaccination (dated by TCRdb to about 2019). The treatment or condition label of this sample denotes: live attenuated yellow fever vaccine strain. Receptor libraries were prepared by 5' RACE. TCRdb names Illumina NovaSeq 6000 as the instrument used. The public reads were reprocessed in TCRdb via fastp at Q25 and MiXCR, keeping in-frame beta chains. Every distinct CDR3 protein forms one entry, paired with its most common genes and DNA. This sample gives more than 300,000 distinct CDR3 sequences in total; around 10% of them show up just once. The ten top clones hold about 3.5% of the sample. This specimen consisted of CD4+ T cells sorted from PBMCs, obtained 45 days after the yellow fever booster vaccination. The receptor source for this set is a man between 18 and 35 years old who received the YFV17D yellow fever vaccine.

This clonotype was recorded a few times. J is TRBJ2-5 and V is TRBV10-3, with TRBD2 as a possible D gene (7 bases). Trimming removed 3 bases at V and 5 bases at J, with 13 bases between. The CDR3 is 14 amino acids. Germline lookup yields CDR1 ENHRY and CDR2 SYGVKD. CDR3 in amino acids: CAISDLRGGETQYF. The CDR3 DNA is TGTGCCATCAGTGACCTCAGGGGAGGGGAGACCCAGTACTTC.

V and J are TRBV12-3 or TRBV12-4 and TRBJ2-5, with D perhaps matching TRBD2 (5 bases). The length of the CDR3 is 14 residues. V shed 3 bases and J shed 10 bases, with 18 bases lying between them. The CDR3 DNA reads TGTGCCAGCAGTTTGTCGTCGGGCGGGTGGGACCAGTACTTC. Translating gives CASSLSSGGWDQYF.

The chain employs TRBV28 and TRBJ2-7; no definite D call. Germline V lookup: CDR1 MDHEN, CDR2 SYDVKM. The CDR3 runs to 12 residues. The germline V and J ends were trimmed by 4 bases and 6 bases, with 10 bases remaining between them. The CDR3 here is CASSSQLGEQYV. CDR3 nucleotides: TGTGCCAGCAGTTCCCAGTTAGGCGAGCAGTACGTC.

This chain links TRBV2 with TRBJ1-5; D gene ambiguous. Trimming removed 6 bases at V and 9 bases at J, with 9 bases between. The CDR3 length is 11 residues. The germline V gene encodes CDR1 SNHLY and CDR2 FYNNEI. The CDR3: CASSGMGPQHF. The CDR3 DNA reads TGTGCCAGCAGCGGAATGGGGCCCCAGCATTTT. Filled out from reference TRBV2 and TRBJ1-5, the complete variable domain reads EPEVTQTPSHQVTQMGQEVILRCVPISNHLYFYWYRQILGQKVEFLVSFYNNEISEKSEIFDDQFSVERPDGSNFTLKIRSTKLEDSAMYFCASSGMGPQHFGDGTRLSIL.

This clonotype came up a few times. The CDR3 DNA is TGTGCCAGCAGCCCCTCCGGGACTAGCGGTTACGAGCAGTACGTC. Translated, it gives CASSPSGTSGYEQYV. The chain has TRBV11-2 and TRBJ2-7; the match to TRBD2 covers 11 bases. Germline CDR1 SGHAT, CDR2 FQNNGV. J lost 4 bases, V lost 5 bases, and 7 bases had no gene match. The CDR3 loop spans 15 amino acids.

This chain links TRBV6-5 with TRBJ1-3; a weak D match, TRBD1 (6 bases). Germline CDR1 and CDR2: MNHEY and SVGAGI. The CDR3 is 15 residues long. V lost 5 bases and J 4 bases, leaving 15 bases between the germline ends. The CDR3 reads CASSIQGALGNTIYF. The CDR3 DNA reads as TGTGCCAGCAGTATACAGGGTGCTCTCGGAAACACCATATATTTT.

The rearrangement links TRBV27 to TRBJ2-7; D call uncertain. V shed 1 base and J shed 0 bases, with 4 bases lying between them. Looked up from germline, CDR1 is MNHEY and CDR2 is SMNVEV (reference sequence). This CDR3 is built from 13 residues. CDR3 coding DNA: TGTGCCAGCAGTTTATACAGCTCCTACGAGCAGTACTTC. Residues: CASSLYSSYEQYF.

The chain couples TRBV20-1 to TRBJ2-2; D not certain. Germline-derived CDR1 and CDR2 are DFQATT and SNEGSKA (reference sequence). Trimming took off 1 base at V and 1 base at J, with 7 bases between the two ends. CDR3 length equals 14 residues. CDR3 protein: CSARVLGNTGELFF. The CDR3, as DNA: TGCAGTGCTAGAGTCTTGGGGAACACCGGGGAGCTGTTTTTT.

This clonotype has more than one count but fewer than ten. The rearrangement joins TRBV9 to TRBJ1-1, with a possible D match to TRBD1 (6 bases). Germline CDR1 and CDR2: SGDLS and YYNGEE. Trimming cost V 4 bases and J 11 bases, with 18 bases left between them. CDR3 size: 13 residues. The CDR3 DNA reads TGTGCCAGCAGCCTCCTCCCGGGGGGGGCGGCTTTCTTT. Translated, it gives CASSLLPGGAAFF. Looking up the rest from reference TRBV9 and TRBJ1-1 gives the full variable domain: DSGVTQTPKHLITATGQRVTLRCSPRSGDLSVYWYQQSLDQGLQFLIQYYNGEERAKGNILERFSAQQFPDLHSELNLSSLELGDSALYFCASSLLPGGAAFFGQGTRLTVV.

This clonotype was observed a handful of times. The chain joins TRBV7-2 to TRBJ2-5; unclear D gene. V dropped 1 base and J dropped 5 bases, with 11 bases sitting between them. The CDR3 extends over 14 amino acids. Germline loops: CDR1 SGHTA, CDR2 FQGNSA. DNA of the CDR3: TGTGCCAGCAGCTTAGGTGGCCAACGCGAGACCCAGTACTTC. This sequence encodes CASSLGGQRETQYF.

This clonotype was counted between two and nine times. The chain joins TRBV19 to TRBJ1-1; D uncertain. Trimming cost V 3 bases and J 3 bases, with 11 bases left between them. From germline, CDR1 is LNHDA and CDR2 SQIVND (reference sequence). This CDR3 has 14 amino acids. The CDR3 reads CASSILGGDTEAFF. CDR3 DNA sequence: TGTGCCAGTAGTATCTTAGGTGGGGACACTGAAGCTTTCTTT.

At least ten counts were recorded for this clonotype. V usage is TRBV24-1 and J usage is TRBJ2-1; tentative D call: TRBD2 (7 bases). Trimming removed 7 bases from V and 9 bases from J, with 18 bases in between. The CDR3 has 14 residues. Germline-derived CDR1 and CDR2 are KGHDR and SFDVKD. CDR3 residues: CATSRGDKSSEQFF. CDR3 nucleotide sequence: TGTGCCACCAGCCGGGGGGACAAATCGAGTGAGCAGTTCTTC.

This clonotype was seen a few times. The genes are TRBV7-2 and TRBJ1-2, with TRBD1 as a possible D gene (5 bases). From germline, CDR1 is SGHTA and CDR2 FQGNSA. There are 17 residues in the CDR3. V was cut by 5 bases and J by 7 bases, with 26 bases left in between. DNA for the CDR3: TGTGCCAGCAGCCAGACGCTCGCCGAGGGTGGGGACCGTGGCTACACCTTC. The encoded protein is CASSQTLAEGGDRGYTF. The full variable domain, completed using reference TRBV7-2 and TRBJ1-2, is GAGVSQSPSNKVTEKGKDVELRCDPISGHTALYWYRQSLGQGLEFLIYFQGNSAPDKSGLPSDRFSAERTGGSVSTLTIQRTQQEDSAVYLCASSQTLAEGGDRGYTFGSGTRLTVV.

This clonotype was detected a few times. The chain links TRBV9 to TRBJ2-5; possibly TRBD1 or TRBD2 for D (6 bases each). The CDR3 contains 15 residues. Germline V gives CDR1 SGDLS, CDR2 YYNGEE. Trimming took 0 bases from V and 4 from J, leaving 13 bases between them. For the CDR3, the DNA is TGTGCCAGCAGCGTAGCTTTGGGGGGCGCAGAGACCCAGTACTTC. Translating it yields CASSVALGGAETQYF.

This clonotype turned up a few times. CDR3 protein: CASSLVFVQGSYNEQFF. The CDR3 bases are TGTGCCAGCAGCTTGGTCTTTGTTCAGGGCTCCTACAATGAGCAGTTCTTC. V usage is TRBV5-5 and J usage is TRBJ2-1, with TRBD1 as a possible D gene (5 bases). Trimming stripped 0 bases from V and 0 bases from J, with 13 bases between. The CDR3 loop spans 17 amino acids. Germline values: CDR1 SGHKS, CDR2 YYEKEE (reference sequence).

The rearrangement joins TRBV28 to TRBJ1-4; unclear D gene. The CDR3 totals 12 residues. V lost 6 bases and J lost 5, with 7 bases in between. CDR1 and CDR2 from the germline V gene are MDHEN and SYDVKM. The chain's CDR3 is CASSPLNEKLFF. The DNA for the CDR3 is TGTGCCAGCAGCCCGCTAAATGAAAAACTGTTTTTT.

In its sample, this clonotype was seen a few times. The rearrangement joins TRBV20-1 to TRBJ2-2; 8 bases are shared with TRBD2. The germline gives CDR1 DFQATT, CDR2 SNEGSKA (reference sequence). There are 13 residues in the CDR3. V was pared by 7 bases and J by 4 bases, with 5 bases of the junction left unmatched. CDR3 residues: CSGAGGRTGELFF. CDR3 coding DNA: TGCAGTGGTGCGGGGGGTCGCACCGGGGAGCTGTTTTTT.

The chain has TRBV3-1 and TRBJ2-1; 9 positions match TRBD2. The CDR3 is 14 residues long. The V segment lost 1 base and the J segment 7 bases; nucleotides outside the gene matches: 2. Germline loops: CDR1 LGHDT, CDR2 YNNKEL (reference sequence). The CDR3 spells CASSQGSGGNEQFF. The CDR3 DNA reads TGTGCCAGCAGCCAAGGTAGCGGGGGAAATGAGCAGTTCTTC.

This clonotype was recorded a few times. The chain links TRBV12-3 or TRBV12-4 to TRBJ1-1, with 7 nucleotides matching TRBD1. The V segment lost 6 bases and the J segment 5 bases; nucleotides outside the gene matches: 12. The CDR3 is 15 amino acids. CDR3 DNA: TGTGCCAGCAGACCAACCACAGGGGCGCAAACTGAAGCTTTCTTT. Protein sequence: CASRPTTGAQTEAFF.

This rearrangement joins TRBV12-3 or TRBV12-4 to TRBJ1-1; no clear D gene. The CDR3 is 13 amino acids. V was trimmed by 5 bases and J by 5 bases, leaving 12 bases between them. As DNA, the CDR3 is TGTGCCAGCAGTCGTCAGACTGGGACTGAAGCTTTCTTT. Protein sequence: CASSRQTGTEAFF.

The chain combines TRBV5-4 with TRBJ2-1; 9 nucleotides line up with TRBD2. Germline CDR1 and CDR2: SGHNT and YYREEE (reference sequence). Unmatched junction bases numbered 5, after V lost 5 bases and J lost 5 bases. CDR3 length: 14 amino acids. CDR3 coding DNA: TGTGCCAGCAGTAGCGGGGGAGTCCACAATGAGCAGTTCTTC. Its translation is CASSSGGVHNEQFF. Supplemented by reference TRBV5-4 and TRBJ2-1, the full variable domain reads ETGVTQSPTHLIKTRGQQVTLRCSSQSGHNTVSWYQQALGQGPQFIFQYYREEENGRGNFPPRFSGLQFPNYSSELNVNALELDDSALYLCASSSGGVHNEQFFGPGTRLTVL.

This sequence joins TRBV12-3 or TRBV12-4 and TRBJ1-2; a weak D match, TRBD1 (5 bases). The CDR3 loop spans 12 amino acids. Trimming left V 6 bases short and J 8 bases short, with 13 bases between. The CDR3 sequence is CASSPTEGGYTF. The CDR3 nucleotides are TGTGCCAGCAGCCCTACAGAGGGGGGCTACACCTTC.

For the CDR3, the DNA is TGTGCCAGCAGCTTACGTAGCGGGGATTACAATGAGCAGTTCTTC. This encodes CASSLRSGDYNEQFF. This chain uses TRBV11-2 with TRBJ2-1; 8 bases fit TRBD2. This CDR3 has 15 amino acids. V dropped 2 bases and J dropped 4; count of bases not matched to a gene: 4. The germline CDR1 and CDR2 sequences are SGHAT and FQNNGV. The complete variable domain, with remaining parts taken from reference TRBV11-2 and TRBJ2-1, reads EAGVAQSPRYKIIEKRQSVAFWCNPISGHATLYWYQQILGQGPKLLIQFQNNGVVDDSQLPKDRFSAERLKGVDSTLKIQPAKLEDSAVYLCASSLRSGDYNEQFFGPGTRLTVL.

The table lists this clonotype with a few counts. The rearrangement uses TRBV6-6 and TRBJ2-2; tentatively, D is TRBD1 (5 bases). This CDR3 contains 17 residues. The V gene lost 5 bases and the J gene lost 3 bases, with 19 bases spanning the gap. The V gene's germline CDR1 is MNHNY and CDR2 SVGAGI (reference sequence). As DNA, the CDR3 is TGTGCCAGCAGTCCCCTTCAGCAGGGATATTACACCGGGGAGCTGTTTTTT. It is translated as CASSPLQQGYYTGELFF.

The V call is TRBV6-6, the J call TRBJ1-1; the D gene is possibly TRBD1 (5 bases). CDR3 length equals 13 residues. The germline gives CDR1 MNHNY, CDR2 SVGAGI (reference sequence). V shed 0 bases and J shed 6 bases, with 8 bases lying between them. CDR3 coding DNA: TGTGCCAGCAGTTACTCGCGGGGCGCTGAAGCTTTCTTT. Translation gives CASSYSRGAEAFF.

The chain employs TRBV5-1 and TRBJ2-3; the match to TRBD2 covers 8 bases. Germline V gives CDR1 SGHRS, CDR2 YFSETQ. The length of the CDR3 is 15 residues. V lost 0 bases and J lost 7; bases outside the gene matches: 7. The CDR3 sequence: CASSLAGTRQYTQYF. In nucleotides, the CDR3 is TGCGCCAGCAGCTTGGCCGGGACTAGACAGTATACGCAGTATTTT.

The chain carries TRBV7-2 and TRBJ2-5; tentatively, D is TRBD1 (6 bases). This CDR3 contains 14 residues. Trimming stripped 2 bases from V and 2 bases from J, with 9 bases between. Germline CDR1 and CDR2: SGHTA and FQGNSA. The CDR3 coding sequence is TGTGCCAGCAGCTTAACAGGGAATCAAGAGACCCAGTACTTC. Amino acids: CASSLTGNQETQYF.

This clonotype was found many times. The CDR3 sequence: CASWFDAEAFF. In nucleotides, the CDR3 is TGTGCCAGTTGGTTCGACGCTGAAGCTTTCTTT. This chain joins TRBV19 and TRBJ1-1; no clear D. The CDR3 has 11 amino acids. The V end lost 8 bases, the J end lost 6 bases, and 10 bases lay between the germline ends. Germline assignment: CDR1 LNHDA and CDR2 SQIVND (reference sequence).

There are a few counts of this clonotype. This chain links TRBV5-1 with TRBJ2-5, with 9 bases identical to TRBD2. The V and J ends lost 5 bases and 3 bases, in that order; junction bases with no gene match: 5. Per germline, CDR1 SGHRS and CDR2 YFSETQ. The CDR3 length is 14 residues. CDR3 sequence reads: CASRGRTSEETQYF. The CDR3 DNA sequence: TGCGCCAGCAGAGGGAGGACTAGCGAAGAGACCCAGTACTTC.

This clonotype came up a few times. The genes are TRBV7-3 and TRBJ2-4, with TRBD2 matching 7 bases. The CDR3 consists of 15 residues. V dropped 4 bases and J dropped 5; count of bases not matched to a gene: 8. The germline V gene has CDR1 SGHTA and CDR2 FQGTGA. The CDR3 DNA reads TGTGCCAGCAGCTGGAGCGGGACGGCCGAAAACATTCAGTACTTC. Its translation: CASSWSGTAENIQYF.